This T cell receptor beta chain was retrieved from a study of PD-L1 blockade in urothelial cancer. About this clone: Its antigen is undetermined.

Findings and caveats of the study: Patients who had durable benefit saw their tumor-associated blood clones expand more at 3 weeks.

Trimming took 0 bases from V and 2 from J, leaving 15 bases between them. Germline V CDR1 and CDR2: WNHNN, SYGVQD (reference sequence). This CDR3 has 17 residues. Generated by immunoSEQ multiplex PCR, the TCRdb table keeps only in-frame clones and is missing some. This sample has 55,000 to 70,000 clones, with approximately 80% found just once. This sequence originates from a man aged 70-80 years with urothelial cancer. This chain joins TRBV10-1 and TRBJ2-3, with D possibly TRBD2 on 6 matching bases. Sequencing was performed on PBMCs, taken around atezolizumab (anti-PD-L1) treatment. CDR3 nucleotide sequence: TGCGCCAGCAGTGAGTCAGGGGCGGGACGGAACACAGATACGCAGTATTTT. This sequence encodes CASSESGAGRNTDTQYF.